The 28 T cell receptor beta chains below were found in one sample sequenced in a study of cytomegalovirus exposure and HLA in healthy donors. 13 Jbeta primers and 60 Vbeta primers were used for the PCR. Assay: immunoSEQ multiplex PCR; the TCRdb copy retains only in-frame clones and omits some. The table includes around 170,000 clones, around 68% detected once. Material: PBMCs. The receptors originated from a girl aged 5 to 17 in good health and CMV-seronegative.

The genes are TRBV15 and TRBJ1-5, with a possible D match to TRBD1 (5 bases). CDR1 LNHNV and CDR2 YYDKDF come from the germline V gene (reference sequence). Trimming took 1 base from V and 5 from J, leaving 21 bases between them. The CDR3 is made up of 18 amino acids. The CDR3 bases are TGTGCCACCAGCAGAGTTTACCTTTCCCCGGGGGGGGATCAGCCCCAGCATTTT. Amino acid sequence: CATSRVYLSPGGDQPQHF.

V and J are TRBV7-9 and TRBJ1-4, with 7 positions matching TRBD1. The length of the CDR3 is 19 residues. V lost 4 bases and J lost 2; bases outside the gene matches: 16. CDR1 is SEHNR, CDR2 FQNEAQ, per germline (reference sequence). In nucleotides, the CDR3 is TGTGCCAGCAGCTACCGCGCCAGGGGGACCCGTGCCACTAATGAAAAACTGTTTTTT. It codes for CASSYRARGTRATNEKLFF.

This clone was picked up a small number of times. The DNA of the CDR3 is TGTGCCAGCAGCGGGCGGACCTCTAGCGGGGGTGAGCAGTTCTTC. Its protein product is CASSGRTSSGGEQFF. This chain connects TRBV9 to TRBJ2-1, with 10 positions matching TRBD2. There are 15 residues in the CDR3. Per germline, CDR1 SGDLS and CDR2 YYNGEE. The V segment lost 3 bases and the J segment 9 bases; nucleotides outside the gene matches: 9.

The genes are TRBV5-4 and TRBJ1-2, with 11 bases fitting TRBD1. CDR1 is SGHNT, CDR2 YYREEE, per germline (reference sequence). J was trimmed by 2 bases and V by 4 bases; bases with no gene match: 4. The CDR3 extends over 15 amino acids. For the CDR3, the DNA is TGTGCCAGCAGCACGGGACAGGGGGGCAACTATGGCTACACCTTC. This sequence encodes CASSTGQGGNYGYTF.

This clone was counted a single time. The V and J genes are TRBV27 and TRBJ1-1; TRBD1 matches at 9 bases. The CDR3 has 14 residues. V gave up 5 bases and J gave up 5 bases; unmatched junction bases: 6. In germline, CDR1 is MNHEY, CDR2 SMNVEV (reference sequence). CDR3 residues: CASSNTGGATEAFF. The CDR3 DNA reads TGTGCCAGCAGTAACACAGGGGGCGCAACTGAAGCTTTCTTT.

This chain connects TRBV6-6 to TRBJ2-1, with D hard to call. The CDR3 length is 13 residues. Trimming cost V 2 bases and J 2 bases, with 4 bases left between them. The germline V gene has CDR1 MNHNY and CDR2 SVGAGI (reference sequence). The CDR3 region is CASSYQTYNEQFF. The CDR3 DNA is TGTGCCAGCAGTTACCAAACCTACAATGAGCAGTTCTTC.

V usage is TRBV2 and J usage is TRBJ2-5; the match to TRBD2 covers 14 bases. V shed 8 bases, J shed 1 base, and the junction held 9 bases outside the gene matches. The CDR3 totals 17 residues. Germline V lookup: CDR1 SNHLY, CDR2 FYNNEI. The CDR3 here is CASQGGGTSGSQETQYF. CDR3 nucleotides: TGTGCCAGCCAAGGGGGCGGGACTAGCGGGAGCCAAGAGACCCAGTACTTC.

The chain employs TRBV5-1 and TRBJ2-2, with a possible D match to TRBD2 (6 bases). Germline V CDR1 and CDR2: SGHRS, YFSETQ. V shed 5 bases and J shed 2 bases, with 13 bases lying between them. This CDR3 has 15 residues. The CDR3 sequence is CASSRRADNTGELFF. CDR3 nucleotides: TGCGCCAGCAGTCGGAGGGCGGATAACACCGGGGAGCTGTTTTTT.

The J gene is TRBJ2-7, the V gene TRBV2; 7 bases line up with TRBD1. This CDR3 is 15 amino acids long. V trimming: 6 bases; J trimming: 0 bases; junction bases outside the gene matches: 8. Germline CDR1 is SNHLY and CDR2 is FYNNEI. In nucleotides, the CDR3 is TGTGCCAGCAGCCGACAGGGCCGGGACTCCTACGAGCAGTACTTC. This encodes CASSRQGRDSYEQYF.

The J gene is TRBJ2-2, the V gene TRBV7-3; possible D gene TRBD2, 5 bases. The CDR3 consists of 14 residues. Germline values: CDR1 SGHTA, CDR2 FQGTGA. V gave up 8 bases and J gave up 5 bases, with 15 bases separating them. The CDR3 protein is CASSRVHETGELFF. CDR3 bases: TGTGCCAGCTCGAGGGTTCATGAGACCGGGGAGCTGTTTTTT.

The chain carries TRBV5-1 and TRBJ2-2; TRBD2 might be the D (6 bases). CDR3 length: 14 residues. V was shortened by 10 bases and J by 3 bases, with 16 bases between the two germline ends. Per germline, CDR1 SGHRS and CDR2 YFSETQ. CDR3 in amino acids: CASYSGGDTGELFF. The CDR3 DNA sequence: TGCGCCTCCTATTCGGGCGGGGACACCGGGGAGCTGTTTTTT.

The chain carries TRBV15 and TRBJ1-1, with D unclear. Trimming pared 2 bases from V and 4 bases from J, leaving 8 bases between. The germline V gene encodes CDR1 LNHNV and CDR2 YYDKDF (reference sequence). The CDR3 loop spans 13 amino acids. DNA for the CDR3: TGTGCCACCAGCAGACCCCCCGGCACTGAAGCTTTCTTT. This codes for CATSRPPGTEAFF. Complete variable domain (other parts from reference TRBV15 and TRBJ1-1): DAMVIQNPRYQVTQFGKPVTLSCSQTLNHNVMYWYQQKSSQAPKLLFHYYDKDFNNEADTPDNFQSRRPNTSFCFLDIRSPGLGDTAMYLCATSRPPGTEAFFGQGTRLTVV.

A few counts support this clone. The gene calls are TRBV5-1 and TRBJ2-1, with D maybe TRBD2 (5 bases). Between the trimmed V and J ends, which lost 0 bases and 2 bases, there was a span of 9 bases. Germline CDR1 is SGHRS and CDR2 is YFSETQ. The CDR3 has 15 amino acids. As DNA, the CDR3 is TGCGCCAGCAGCTTGGGGACGGGAACCTACAATGAGCAGTTCTTC. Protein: CASSLGTGTYNEQFF. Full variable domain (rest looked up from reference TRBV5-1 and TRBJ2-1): KAGVTQTPRYLIKTRGQQVTLSCSPISGHRSVSWYQQTPGQGLQFLFEYFSETQRNKGNFPGRFSGRQFSNSRSEMNVSTLELGDSALYLCASSLGTGTYNEQFFGPGTRLTVL.

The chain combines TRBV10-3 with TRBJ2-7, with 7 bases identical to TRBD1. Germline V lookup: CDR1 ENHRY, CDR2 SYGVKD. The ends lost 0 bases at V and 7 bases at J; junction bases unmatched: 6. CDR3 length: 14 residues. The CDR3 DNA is TGTGCCATCAGTGAGTCTGACAGGGCGACTGAGCAGTACTTC. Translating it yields CAISESDRATEQYF.

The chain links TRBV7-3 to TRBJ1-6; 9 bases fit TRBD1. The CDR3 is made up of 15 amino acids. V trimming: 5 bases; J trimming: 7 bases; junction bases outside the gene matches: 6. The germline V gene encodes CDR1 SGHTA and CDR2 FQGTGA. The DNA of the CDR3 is TGTGCCAGCAGCCCCCGGGACAGGGTCAATTCACCCCTCCACTTT. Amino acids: CASSPRDRVNSPLHF.

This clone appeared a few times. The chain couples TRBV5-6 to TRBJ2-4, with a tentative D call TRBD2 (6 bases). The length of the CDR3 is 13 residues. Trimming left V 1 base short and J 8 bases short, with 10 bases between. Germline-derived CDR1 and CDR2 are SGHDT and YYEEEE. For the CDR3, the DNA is TGTGCCAGCAGCTTGAGGACTATTGACATTCAGTACTTC. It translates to CASSLRTIDIQYF.

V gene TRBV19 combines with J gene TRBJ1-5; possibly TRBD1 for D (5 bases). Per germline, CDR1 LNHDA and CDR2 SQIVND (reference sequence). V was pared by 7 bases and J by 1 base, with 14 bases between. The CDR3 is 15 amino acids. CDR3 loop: CASKFGDLSNQPQHF. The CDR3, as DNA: TGTGCCAGTAAATTTGGGGACTTGAGCAATCAGCCCCAGCATTTT.

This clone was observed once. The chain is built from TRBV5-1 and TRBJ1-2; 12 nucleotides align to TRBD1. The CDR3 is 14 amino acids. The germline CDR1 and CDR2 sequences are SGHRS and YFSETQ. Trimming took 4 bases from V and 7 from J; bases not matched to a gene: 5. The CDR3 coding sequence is TGCGCCAGCAGCGGAGGGACAGGGGGCGTTGGCTACACCTTC. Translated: CASSGGTGGVGYTF.

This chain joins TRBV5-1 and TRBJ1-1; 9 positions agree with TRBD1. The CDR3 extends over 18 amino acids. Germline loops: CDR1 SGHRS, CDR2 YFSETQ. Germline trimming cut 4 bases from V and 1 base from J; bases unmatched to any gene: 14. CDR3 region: CASSRSGQGTGRNTEAFF. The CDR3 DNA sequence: TGCGCCAGCAGCCGCTCGGGACAGGGAACCGGTAGGAACACTGAAGCTTTCTTT.

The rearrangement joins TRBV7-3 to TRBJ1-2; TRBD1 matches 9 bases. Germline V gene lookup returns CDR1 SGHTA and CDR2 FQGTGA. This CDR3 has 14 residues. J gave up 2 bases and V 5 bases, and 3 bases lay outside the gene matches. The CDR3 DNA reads TGTGCCAGCAGCGCCGGACAGGGGAACTATGGCTACACCTTC. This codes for CASSAGQGNYGYTF.

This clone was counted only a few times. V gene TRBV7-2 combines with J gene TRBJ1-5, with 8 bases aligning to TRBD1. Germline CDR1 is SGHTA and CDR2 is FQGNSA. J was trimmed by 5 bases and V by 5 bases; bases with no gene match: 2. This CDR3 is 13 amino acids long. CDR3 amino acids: CASSVQGDQPQHF. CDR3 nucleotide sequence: TGTGCCAGCAGCGTACAGGGGGATCAGCCCCAGCATTTT. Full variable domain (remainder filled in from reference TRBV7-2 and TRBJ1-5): GAGVSQSPSNKVTEKGKDVELRCDPISGHTALYWYRQSLGQGLEFLIYFQGNSAPDKSGLPSDRFSAERTGGSVSTLTIQRTQQEDSAVYLCASSVQGDQPQHFGDGTRLSIL.

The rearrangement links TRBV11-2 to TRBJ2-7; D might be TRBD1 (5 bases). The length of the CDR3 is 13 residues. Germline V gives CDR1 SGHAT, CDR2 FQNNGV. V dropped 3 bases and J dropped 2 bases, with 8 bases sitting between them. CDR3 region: CASSFPGTYEQYF. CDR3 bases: TGTGCCAGCAGCTTCCCAGGGACCTACGAGCAGTACTTC.

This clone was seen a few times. Here the CDR3 DNA reads TGCGCCAGCAGCCAAGCAGGACAGGGGGCAAATCTCCTCAATAGCAATCAGCCCCAGCATTTT. This gives the protein CASSQAGQGANLLNSNQPQHF. The chain recombines TRBV4-1 with TRBJ1-5; 11 nucleotides align to TRBD1. V lost 1 base, J lost 0 bases, and 14 bases stayed unmatched. The CDR3 has 21 amino acids. Germline lookup yields CDR1 MGHRA and CDR2 YSYEKL.

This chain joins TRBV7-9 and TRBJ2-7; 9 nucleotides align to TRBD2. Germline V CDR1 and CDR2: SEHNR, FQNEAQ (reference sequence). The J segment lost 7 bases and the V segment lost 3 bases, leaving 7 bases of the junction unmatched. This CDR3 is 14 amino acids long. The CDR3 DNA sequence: TGTGCCAGCAGCTTCCCCGACGGACTAGCGGAGCAGTACTTC. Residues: CASSFPDGLAEQYF.

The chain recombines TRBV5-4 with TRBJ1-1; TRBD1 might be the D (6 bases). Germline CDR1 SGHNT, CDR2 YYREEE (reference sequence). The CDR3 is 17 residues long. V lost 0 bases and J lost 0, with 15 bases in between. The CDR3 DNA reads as TGTGCCAGCAGCTTGGAGAAATGGGACACCCTGAACACTGAAGCTTTCTTT. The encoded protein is CASSLEKWDTLNTEAFF.

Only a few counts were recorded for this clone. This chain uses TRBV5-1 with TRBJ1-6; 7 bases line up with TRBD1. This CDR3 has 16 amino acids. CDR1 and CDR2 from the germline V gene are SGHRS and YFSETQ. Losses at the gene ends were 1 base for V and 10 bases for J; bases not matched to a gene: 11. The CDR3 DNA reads TGCGCCAGCAGCTTGCACCGGGACAGCCACCCCTCACCCCTCCACTTT. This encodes CASSLHRDSHPSPLHF.

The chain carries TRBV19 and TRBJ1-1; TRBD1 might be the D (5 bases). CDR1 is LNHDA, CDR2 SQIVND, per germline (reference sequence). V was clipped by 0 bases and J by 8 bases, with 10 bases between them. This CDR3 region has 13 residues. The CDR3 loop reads CASSIDRQSEAFF. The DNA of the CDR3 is TGTGCCAGTAGTATAGATCGACAGTCCGAAGCTTTCTTT.

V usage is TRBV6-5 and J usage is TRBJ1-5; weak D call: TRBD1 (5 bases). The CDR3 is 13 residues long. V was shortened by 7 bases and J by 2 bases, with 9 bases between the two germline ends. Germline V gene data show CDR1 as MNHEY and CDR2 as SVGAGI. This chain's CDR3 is CASTRGRNQPQHF. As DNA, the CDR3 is TGTGCCAGCACTAGGGGTCGCAATCAGCCCCAGCATTTT.